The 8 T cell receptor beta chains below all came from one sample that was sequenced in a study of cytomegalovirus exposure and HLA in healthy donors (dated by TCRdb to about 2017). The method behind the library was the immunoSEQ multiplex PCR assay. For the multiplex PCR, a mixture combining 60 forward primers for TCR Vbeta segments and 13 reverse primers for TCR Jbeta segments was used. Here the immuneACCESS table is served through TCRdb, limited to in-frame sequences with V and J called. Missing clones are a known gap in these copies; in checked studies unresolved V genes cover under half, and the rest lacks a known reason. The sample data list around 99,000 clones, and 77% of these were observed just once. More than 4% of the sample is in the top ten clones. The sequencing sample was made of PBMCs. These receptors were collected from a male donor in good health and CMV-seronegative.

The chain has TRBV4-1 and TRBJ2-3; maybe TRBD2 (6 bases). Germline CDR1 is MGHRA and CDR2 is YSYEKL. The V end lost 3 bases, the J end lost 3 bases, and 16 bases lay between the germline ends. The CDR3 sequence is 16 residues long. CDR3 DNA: TGCGCCAGCAGCCACGGGCCTGGGGAGGAAACAGATACGCAGTATTTT. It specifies CASSHGPGEETDTQYF.

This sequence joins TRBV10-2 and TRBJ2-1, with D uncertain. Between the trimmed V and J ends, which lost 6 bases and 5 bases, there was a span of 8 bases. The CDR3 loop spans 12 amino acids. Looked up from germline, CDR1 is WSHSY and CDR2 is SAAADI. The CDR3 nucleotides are TGCGCCAGCAGGGAGAACAACAATGAGCAGTTCTTC. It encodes CASRENNNEQFF.

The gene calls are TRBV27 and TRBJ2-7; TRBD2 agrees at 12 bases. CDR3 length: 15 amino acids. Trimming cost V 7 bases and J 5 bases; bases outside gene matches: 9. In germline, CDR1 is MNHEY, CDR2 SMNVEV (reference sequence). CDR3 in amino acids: CASNPSGRGHHEQYF. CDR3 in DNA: TGTGCCAGCAACCCTAGCGGGAGGGGTCACCACGAGCAGTACTTC.

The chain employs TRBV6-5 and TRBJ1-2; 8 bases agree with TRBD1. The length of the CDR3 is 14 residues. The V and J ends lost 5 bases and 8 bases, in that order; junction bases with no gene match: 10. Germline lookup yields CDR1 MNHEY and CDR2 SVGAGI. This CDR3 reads CASSVSRGRKGYTF. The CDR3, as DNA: TGTGCCAGCAGTGTTAGCAGGGGGCGGAAAGGCTACACCTTC.

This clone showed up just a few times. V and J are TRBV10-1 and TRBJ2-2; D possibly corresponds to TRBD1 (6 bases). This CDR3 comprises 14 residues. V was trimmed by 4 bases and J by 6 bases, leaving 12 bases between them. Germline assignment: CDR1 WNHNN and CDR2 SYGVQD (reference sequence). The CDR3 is CASSVKQGAGELFF. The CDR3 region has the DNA TGCGCCAGCAGTGTTAAACAGGGAGCCGGGGAGCTGTTTTTT.

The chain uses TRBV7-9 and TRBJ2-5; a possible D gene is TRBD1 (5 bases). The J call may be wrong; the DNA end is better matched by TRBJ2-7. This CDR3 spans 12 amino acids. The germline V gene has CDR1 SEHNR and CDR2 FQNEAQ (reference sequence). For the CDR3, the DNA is TGTGCCAGCACCCGTAGGGGCGACGAGCAGTACTTC. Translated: CASTRRGDEQYF.

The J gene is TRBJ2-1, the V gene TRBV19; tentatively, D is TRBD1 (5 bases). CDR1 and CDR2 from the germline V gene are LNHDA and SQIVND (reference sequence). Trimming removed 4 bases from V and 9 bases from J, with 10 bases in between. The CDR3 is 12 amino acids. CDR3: CASSTGKIEQFF. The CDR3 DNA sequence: TGTGCCAGTAGTACAGGGAAAATTGAGCAGTTCTTC.

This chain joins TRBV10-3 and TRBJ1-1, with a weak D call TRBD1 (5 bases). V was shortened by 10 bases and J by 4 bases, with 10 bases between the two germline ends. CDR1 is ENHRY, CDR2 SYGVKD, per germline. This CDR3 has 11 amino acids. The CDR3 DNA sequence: TGTGCCAGGGAGGGGTGCACTGAAGCTTTCTTT. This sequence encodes CAREGCTEAFF.